A single sample is the source of the 11 T cell receptor beta chains below, sequenced in a study of regulatory T cells in long-lasting Graves disease. Construction of TCR beta libraries relied on iRepertoire HTBI primers and on Arm-PCR targeting CDR3 regions. Each CDR3 protein is one row after TCRdb ran MiXCR on the multiplex PCR reads. The sample records 350,000 to 550,000 distinct CDR3 sequences, less than 20% being singletons. Time point: newly diagnosed GD, antithyroid drugs for less than 3 months. The authors made the TCR library using RNA they extracted from PBMCs. This sample also appeared in a second study, on T cells in Graves' hyperthyroidism and ophthalmopathy.

Sequences were derived from peripheral blood mononuclear cells (PBMCs), sampled at new diagnosis, from a patient treated with antithyroid drugs. Receptor source: a woman between 18 and 29 years old with Graves disease.

CDR3 residues: CASSARSGSSYNEQFF. The CDR3 bases are TGTGCCAGCAGCGCCCGAAGCGGGAGCTCCTACAATGAGCAGTTCTTC. The chain uses TRBV9 and TRBJ2-1, with 8 nucleotides matching TRBD2. This CDR3 spans 16 amino acids. Losses at the gene ends were 3 bases for V and 0 bases for J; bases not matched to a gene: 5. CDR1 is SGDLS, CDR2 YYNGEE, per germline.

This clonotype was counted a single time. Since a far larger clone is one base different, this is likely a read error. The CDR3 does not close with the conserved phenylalanine or tryptophan, likely indicating a read error. V usage is TRBV6-5 and J usage is TRBJ2-1; D gene unclear. Per the germline V gene, CDR1 is MNHEY and CDR2 is SVGAGI. This CDR3 comprises 11 residues. Between the trimmed V and J ends, which lost 7 bases and 4 bases, there was a span of 5 bases. The CDR3 loop reads CASTYYNEQFS. The CDR3 DNA reads as TGTGCCAGCACTTATTACAATGAGCAGTTCTCC.

This clonotype was seen ten or more times. The J gene is TRBJ2-7, the V gene TRBV5-1, with TRBD1 matching 7 bases. CDR3 size: 13 residues. V dropped 5 bases and J dropped 5; count of bases not matched to a gene: 7. Looked up from germline, CDR1 is SGHRS and CDR2 is YFSETQ. CDR3 amino acids: CASRQTTGDEQYF. CDR3 DNA: TGCGCCAGCAGGCAAACTACAGGGGACGAGCAGTACTTC. Full variable domain (remainder filled in from reference TRBV5-1 and TRBJ2-7): KAGVTQTPRYLIKTRGQQVTLSCSPISGHRSVSWYQQTPGQGLQFLFEYFSETQRNKGNFPGRFSGRQFSNSRSEMNVSTLELGDSALYLCASRQTTGDEQYFGPGTRLTVT.

The chain carries TRBV7-9 and TRBJ2-3; 10 bases line up with TRBD2. The CDR3 is 17 amino acids. CDR1 is SEHNR and CDR2 is FQNEAQ in the germline V gene (reference sequence). Trimming removed 5 bases from V and 7 bases from J; junction bases left unmatched: 15. The CDR3 sequence: CASSQGRSSGRVNTQYF. CDR3 sequence (DNA): TGTGCCAGCAGCCAGGGTCGGTCTAGCGGGAGAGTCAATACGCAGTATTTT.

This clonotype was counted ten times or more. Here the CDR3 DNA reads TGCAGTGCTAGAGTTGGAGCACCAAGGGAGGAGACCCAGTACTTC. Residues: CSARVGAPREETQYF. V gene TRBV20-1 combines with J gene TRBJ2-5; possibly TRBD2 for D (5 bases). The V gene's germline CDR1 is DFQATT and CDR2 SNEGSKA (reference sequence). This CDR3 is 15 amino acids long. The ends were cut back, 1 base at V and 5 bases at J, with 17 bases in the middle.

Regarding this clonotype: Its ends do not fully match the called genes, so a read error is possible. V gene TRBV28 combines with J gene TRBJ2-4; TRBD1 matches at 8 bases. The CDR3 is made up of 14 amino acids. Germline CDR1 is MDHEN and CDR2 is SYDVKM. CDR3 DNA: TGTGTCAGCAGTTTCGGGACAGGCAGAAACATTCAGTACTTC. Amino acids: CVSSFGTGRNIQYF.

A few counts support this clonotype. V and J are TRBV19 and TRBJ1-5; D uncertain. This CDR3 spans 13 amino acids. The V end lost 3 bases, the J end lost 0 bases, and 3 bases lay between the germline ends. Germline V CDR1 and CDR2: LNHDA, SQIVND (reference sequence). The CDR3: CASSISSNQPQHF. For the CDR3, the DNA is TGTGCCAGTAGTATCTCTAGCAATCAGCCCCAGCATTTT.

This clonotype was picked up many times. The J gene is TRBJ2-7, the V gene TRBV20-1; 9 bases match TRBD2. V shed 8 bases, J shed 4 bases, and the junction held 12 bases outside the gene matches. CDR1 DFQATT and CDR2 SNEGSKA come from the germline V gene (reference sequence). The CDR3 sequence is 14 residues long. The CDR3 DNA is TGCAGTCGACAATTGAGCGGGAGGTCATACGAGCAGTACTTC. Protein sequence: CSRQLSGRSYEQYF.

This clonotype was seen many times. The junction differs from germline at one of its ends, possibly a read error. The rearrangement uses TRBV7-2 and TRBJ2-7, with TRBD2 as a possible D gene (5 bases). The germline gives CDR1 SGHTA, CDR2 FQGNSA. The CDR3 has 15 amino acids. The CDR3 DNA sequence: TGTGCCAGCAGCTTATCCGGTACTAGGTCCTCCGAGCAGTACTTC. It specifies CASSLSGTRSSEQYF. The full variable domain, its missing parts supplied by reference TRBV7-2 and TRBJ2-7, is GAGVSQSPSNKVTEKGKDVELRCDPISGHTALYWYRQSLGQGLEFLIYFQGNSAPDKSGLPSDRFSAERTGGSVSTLTIQRTQQEDSAVYLCASSLSGTRSSEQYFGPGTRLTVT.

This clonotype was observed many times. The chain recombines TRBV11-2 with TRBJ2-1; TRBD2 agrees at 11 bases. Germline loops: CDR1 SGHAT, CDR2 FQNNGV. The CDR3 loop spans 14 amino acids. V was pared by 3 bases and J by 5 bases, with 0 bases of the junction left unmatched. CDR3 protein: CASSLTSGNNEQFF. The CDR3 DNA is TGTGCCAGCAGCTTGACTAGCGGGAACAATGAGCAGTTCTTC.

The sample holds many counts of this clonotype. This rearrangement joins TRBV6-1 to TRBJ2-7, with TRBD2 matching over 9 bases. J was trimmed by 4 bases and V by 3 bases; bases with no gene match: 4. This CDR3 contains 14 residues. From germline, CDR1 is MNHNS and CDR2 SASEGT. The CDR3 reads CASSENSGSYEQYF. For the CDR3, the DNA is TGTGCCAGCAGTGAGAATAGCGGGAGTTACGAGCAGTACTTC.